These T cell receptor beta chains were read from a single sample in a study of graft-versus-host responses after intestinal transplantation. The antigens for these receptors are not known. Assay used: immunoSEQ multiplex PCR; TCRdb lists only in-frame clones, some missing. In the table there are about 90,000 clones, less than 90% of which are singletons. The material was unstimulated CD8+ T cells sorted from spleen or lymph node cells, obtained before intestinal transplant. The receptors originated from a human donor who received an intestinal transplant. Each CDR3 is given with its conserved first and last residue. A D gene is named only where the DNA matches it firmly. The size entry is marked missing in some rows and otherwise reads once, few, many or a size class.

length: 14; size: -; J: TRBJ2-7; V: TRBV29-1; D: TRBD1; CDR3: CSVGGPGGAYEQYF; DNA: TGCAGCGTTGGGGGGCCAGGGGGCGCCTACGAGCAGTACTTC
length: 13; size: few; J: TRBJ1-1; V: TRBV6-5; D: TRBD1; CDR3: CASSYHDRGEAFF; DNA: TGTGCCAGCAGTTACCACGACAGGGGTGAAGCTTTCTTT
length: 14; size: -; J: TRBJ2-5; V: TRBV4-1; D: -; CDR3: CASSQPTGQETQYF; DNA: TGCGCCAGCAGCCAACCCACGGGGCAAGAGACCCAGTACTTC
length: 14; size: -; J: TRBJ1-6; V: TRBV9; D: TRBD1; CDR3: CASSSGQQNSPLHF; DNA: TGTGCCAGCAGCTCGGGACAGCAGAATTCACCCCTCCACTTT
length: 15; size: once; J: TRBJ2-1; V: TRBV5-4; D: TRBD2; CDR3: CASNLLAGDLNEQFF; DNA: TGTGCCAGCAACTTACTAGCGGGAGATCTCAATGAGCAGTTCTTC
length: 16; size: -; J: TRBJ2-1; V: TRBV28; D: TRBD2; CDR3: CASNLAGGSSYNEQFF; DNA: TGTGCCAGCAATCTAGCGGGAGGGAGCTCCTACAATGAGCAGTTCTTC
length: 12; size: -; J: TRBJ2-7; V: TRBV7-6; D: -; CDR3: CASSQGGGEQYF; DNA: TGTGCCAGCTCCCAGGGAGGGGGCGAGCAGTACTTC
length: 16; size: -; J: TRBJ1-1; V: TRBV13; D: -; CDR3: CASSLGRTGLDTEAFF; DNA: TGTGCCAGCAGCTTGGGACGGACCGGCTTAGACACTGAAGCTTTCTTT
length: 12; size: few; J: TRBJ1-2; V: TRBV27; D: -; CDR3: CASSFGGGGYTF; DNA: TGTGCCAGCAGTTTTGGGGGGGGAGGCTACACCTTC
length: 14; size: -; J: TRBJ2-7; V: TRBV5-6; D: -; CDR3: CASSQAGVPYEQYF; DNA: TGTGCCAGCAGCCAAGCCGGGGTTCCCTACGAGCAGTACTTC
length: 16; size: -; J: TRBJ1-1; V: TRBV6-5; D: TRBD1; CDR3: CASSYSPDRGGTEAFF; DNA: TGTGCCAGCAGTTACTCCCCGGACAGGGGGGGCACTGAAGCTTTCTTT
length: 15; size: -; J: TRBJ2-1; V: TRBV6-6; D: -; CDR3: CASIVPAKGGNEQFF; DNA: TGTGCCAGCATCGTCCCCGCCAAGGGGGGCAATGAGCAGTTCTTC
length: 12; size: -; J: TRBJ2-2; V: TRBV7-3; D: -; CDR3: CASSSFTGELFF; DNA: TGTGCCAGCAGCTCCTTCACCGGGGAGCTGTTTTTT
length: 19; size: -; J: TRBJ2-3; V: TRBV9; D: TRBD2; CDR3: CASSEGAGARTDGTDTQYF; DNA: TGTGCCAGCAGCGAGGGAGCGGGGGCCCGAACTGATGGCACAGATACGCAGTATTTT
length: 17; size: -; J: TRBJ2-4; V: TRBV7-9; D: -; CDR3: CASSLGGGKRAKNIQYF; DNA: TGTGCCAGCAGCTTAGGGGGCGGGAAGAGGGCCAAAAACATTCAGTACTTC
length: 15; size: -; J: TRBJ2-3; V: TRBV4-1; D: -; CDR3: CASSQVRTSTDTQYF; DNA: TGCGCCAGCAGCCAAGTAAGAACTAGCACAGATACGCAGTATTTT
length: 19; size: -; J: TRBJ2-1; V: TRBV19; D: TRBD1; CDR3: CASSISGTGGPSSYNEQFF; DNA: TGTGCCAGTAGTATTTCCGGGACAGGGGGCCCAAGCTCCTACAATGAGCAGTTCTTC
length: 18; size: -; J: TRBJ2-3; V: TRBV28; D: TRBD2; CDR3: CASSLFTLAGASTDTQYF; DNA: TGTGCCAGCAGTTTATTTACACTAGCGGGAGCCAGCACAGATACGCAGTATTTT
length: 14; size: -; J: TRBJ1-1; V: TRBV5-6; D: -; CDR3: CASSLSGIGTEAFF; DNA: TGTGCCAGCAGCTTGTCGGGGATTGGCACTGAAGCTTTCTTT
length: 13; size: few; J: TRBJ2-3; V: TRBV14; D: -; CDR3: CASSQTSTDTQYF; DNA: TGTGCCAGCAGCCAAACGAGTACAGATACGCAGTATTTT
length: 10; size: -; J: TRBJ2-7; V: TRBV25-1; D: -; CDR3: CASGRDEQYF; DNA: TGTGCCAGCGGAAGAGACGAGCAGTACTTC
length: 15; size: -; J: TRBJ2-1; V: TRBV14; D: TRBD2; CDR3: CASSQAGGAYNEQFF; DNA: TGTGCCAGCAGCCAAGCGGGGGGAGCCTACAATGAGCAGTTCTTC
length: 14; size: -; J: TRBJ2-1; V: TRBV30; D: TRBD1; CDR3: CAWSVGQGINEQFF; DNA: TGTGCCTGGAGTGTAGGACAGGGGATTAATGAGCAGTTCTTC
length: 13; size: -; J: TRBJ2-2; V: TRBV7-9; D: -; CDR3: CASSLKSVGELFF; DNA: TGTGCCAGCAGCTTGAAGTCGGTCGGGGAGCTGTTTTTT
length: 16; size: -; J: TRBJ2-3; V: TRBV6-1; D: -; CDR3: CASSELSDKLTDTQYF; DNA: TGTGCCAGCAGTGAGCTGAGCGATAAACTCACAGATACGCAGTATTTT
length: 15; size: -; J: TRBJ2-5; V: TRBV6-1; D: TRBD2; CDR3: CASNLAGQPQETQYF; DNA: TGTGCCAGTAACTTAGCGGGTCAGCCCCAAGAGACCCAGTACTTC
length: 14; size: -; J: TRBJ2-7; V: TRBV27; D: TRBD1; CDR3: CASSLVAGGYEQYF; DNA: TGTGCCAGCAGTTTAGTGGCAGGGGGCTACGAGCAGTACTTC
length: 17; size: -; J: TRBJ2-1; V: TRBV5-1; D: -; CDR3: CASSLLLDRAGMNEQFF; DNA: TGCGCCAGCAGCCTACTCCTCGACAGGGCGGGGATGAATGAGCAGTTCTTC
length: 16; size: once; J: TRBJ1-1; V: TRBV5-1; D: TRBD1; CDR3: CASSLTQGRENTEAFF; DNA: TGCGCCAGCAGTCTAACACAGGGGAGAGAGAACACTGAAGCTTTCTTT
length: 14; size: few; J: TRBJ1-6; V: TRBV5-6; D: TRBD1; CDR3: CASSLGQGVSPLHF; DNA: TGTGCCAGCAGCTTGGGACAGGGGGTCTCACCCCTCCACTTT
length: 12; size: -; J: TRBJ1-1; V: TRBV21-1; D: -; CDR3: CASSKNQGEAFF; DNA: TGTGCCAGCAGCAAAAACCAAGGGGAGGCTTTCTTT
length: 13; size: -; J: TRBJ1-2; V: TRBV13; D: TRBD1; CDR3: CASSSTGGYGYTF; DNA: TGTGCCAGCAGTTCGACAGGGGGCTATGGCTACACCTTC
length: 16; size: -; J: TRBJ1-5; V: TRBV6-4; D: TRBD1; CDR3: CASSDPPGQGGQPQHF; DNA: TGTGCCAGCAGTGACCCACCTGGACAGGGAGGTCAGCCCCAGCATTTT
length: 15; size: -; J: TRBJ2-1; V: TRBV27; D: -; CDR3: CASSLMDGFYNEQFF; DNA: TGTGCCAGCAGTTTAATGGACGGGTTCTACAATGAGCAGTTCTTC
length: 12; size: -; J: TRBJ1-1; V: TRBV14; D: -; CDR3: CASSQFSTEAFF; DNA: TGTGCCAGCAGCCAATTTTCAACTGAAGCTTTCTTT
length: 14; size: once; J: TRBJ2-7; V: TRBV13; D: TRBD2; CDR3: CASSRDYGGYEQYF; DNA: TGTGCCAGCAGCCGGGACTATGGGGGCTACGAGCAGTACTTC
length: 16; size: -; J: TRBJ2-7; V: TRBV6-1; D: TRBD2; CDR3: CASSENGRVRYYEQYF; DNA: TGTGCCAGCAGTGAAAATGGGAGGGTACGTTACTACGAGCAGTACTTC
length: 14; size: -; J: TRBJ1-1; V: TRBV4-1; D: -; CDR3: CASSQSGGVTEAFF; DNA: TGCGCCAGCAGCCAGTCCGGGGGGGTCACTGAAGCTTTCTTT
length: 14; size: -; J: TRBJ1-1; V: TRBV28; D: -; CDR3: CASSLLGGNTEAFF; DNA: TGTGCCAGCAGTTTGTTGGGTGGGAACACTGAAGCTTTCTTT
length: 15; size: -; J: TRBJ1-5; V: TRBV6-6; D: -; CDR3: CASSTRWDRNQPQHF; DNA: TGTGCCAGCAGCACTCGGTGGGATCGCAATCAGCCCCAGCATTTT
length: 15; size: -; J: TRBJ2-1; V: TRBV7-9; D: TRBD2; CDR3: CASRKRGSSYNEQFF; DNA: TGTGCCAGCCGCAAGCGGGGAAGCTCCTACAATGAGCAGTTCTTC